A selection of T cell receptor beta chains follows, all from one sample in a study of blood T cell repertoires in COVID-19. Clones were sequenced by immunoSEQ multiplex PCR, and TCRdb holds only the in-frame ones, with some missing. The sample has about 36,000 clones; 80% to 90% are singletons. The material sequenced was peripheral blood. The receptors originated from a human donor in a cohort sampled during active or convalescent COVID-19. The donor label of this sample is uncertain. CDR3s include the opening cysteine and the closing phenylalanine or tryptophan. D genes are given only for firm matches. Some rows have no size entry. The others give once, few or many, or a class for an expanded clone.

v_call	d_call	cdr3_length	clone_size	j_call	cdr3_aa	cdr3_nt
TRBV7-2	TRBD2	16	NA	TRBJ2-3	CASSSSGSGSTDTQYF	TGTGCCAGCAGTTCATCGGGTAGCGGGAGCACAGATACGCAGTATTTT
TRBV10-3	NA	13	NA	TRBJ2-1	CAISEREGNEQFF	TGTGCCATCAGTGAACGGGAAGGAAATGAGCAGTTCTTC
TRBV30	NA	15	NA	TRBJ1-5	CAWSRGVDSNQPQHF	TGTGCCTGGAGCCGGGGGGTGGATAGCAATCAGCCCCAGCATTTT
TRBV3-1/TRBV3-2	TRBD1	15	NA	TRBJ2-7	CASSPQKLQGDEQYF	TGTGCCAGCAGCCCTCAGAAACTTCAGGGGGACGAGCAGTACTTC
TRBV19	TRBD1	16	once	TRBJ2-3	CASSASGTGGTDTQYF	TGTGCCAGTAGTGCGTCCGGGACAGGGGGCACAGATACGCAGTATTTT
TRBV28	NA	14	NA	TRBJ1-6	CASTPGTGYSPLHF	TGTGCCAGCACCCCAGGAACAGGGTACTCACCCCTCCACTTT
TRBV30	TRBD1	14	once	TRBJ2-7	CAWNPGQRVYEQYF	TGTGCCTGGAATCCGGGACAGCGAGTCTACGAGCAGTACTTC
TRBV18	NA	16	NA	TRBJ1-3	CASSLQEEITRNTIYF	TGTGCCAGCTCACTCCAAGAGGAAATAACCCGAAACACCATATATTTT
TRBV12-3/TRBV12-4	NA	13	NA	TRBJ1-5	CASSFGANQPQHF	TGTGCCAGCAGTTTTGGGGCCAATCAGCCCCAGCATTTT
TRBV10-3	TRBD1	14	NA	TRBJ2-7	CAISDSTGGYEQYF	TGTGCCATCAGTGATTCAACAGGGGGCTACGAGCAGTACTTC
TRBV4-2	TRBD2	16	NA	TRBJ2-7	CASSPGTSRSRYEQYF	TGTGCCAGCAGCCCAGGGACTAGCAGGAGCAGATACGAGCAGTACTTC